This T cell receptor (beta chain) was observed in a study of molecular identifiers for immune sequencing clone quantification. TCRdb analysed the PCR reads with MiXCR anew, one entry per CDR3 protein. Altogether 75,000 to 100,000 distinct CDR3 sequences are present, about 20% being singletons, with the ten largest covering around 0.8%. The V segment lost 5 bases and the J segment 4 bases; nucleotides outside the gene matches: 10. The CDR3 is made up of 15 amino acids. The germline V gene has CDR1 SEHNR and CDR2 FQNEAQ (reference sequence). This clonotype was counted ten times or more. The TCR originated in a human donor in good health. Some libraries in this study had Jurkat cell RNA spiked in. The source material was naive CD8+ T cells from blood, with Jurkat cell RNA spiked in. Subset specified: FACS-sorted CD8+CD4-CCR7+CD45RA+ naive T cells. The chain joins TRBV7-9 to TRBJ2-7; TRBD2 matches at 8 bases. CDR3 bases: TGTGCCAGCAGCCACACGAGCGGGGGAGGGTACGAGCAGTACTTC. The encoded protein is CASSHTSGGGYEQYF. Together with reference TRBV7-9 and TRBJ2-7, the CDR3 gives the full variable domain: DTGVSQNPRHKITKRGQNVTFRCDPISEHNRLYWYRQTLGQGPEFLTYFQNEAQLEKSRLLSDRFSAERPKGSFSTLEIQRTEQGDSAMYLCASSHTSGGGYEQYFGPGTRLTVT.